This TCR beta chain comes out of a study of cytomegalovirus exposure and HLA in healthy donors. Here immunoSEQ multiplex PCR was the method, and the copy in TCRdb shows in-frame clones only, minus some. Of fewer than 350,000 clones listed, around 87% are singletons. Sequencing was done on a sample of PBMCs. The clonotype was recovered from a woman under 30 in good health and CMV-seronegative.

CDR3 loop: CASSLGAGYTDTQYF. In DNA, the CDR3 is TGTGCCAGCAGTTTGGGCGCGGGATACACAGATACGCAGTATTTT. V usage is TRBV27 and J usage is TRBJ2-3; TRBD2 might be the D (6 bases). This CDR3 has 15 residues. Germline CDR1 MNHEY, CDR2 SMNVEV (reference sequence). V gave up 3 bases and J gave up 2 bases, with 12 bases separating them.